This T cell receptor beta chain comes out of a study of blood T cells in healthy people across ages. The authors ran a second PCR of roughly 6 to 12 cycles using a sample-barcoded 5' primer and a J-beta primer mix. In TCRdb, the 5' RACE reads were re-called with MiXCR into one record per CDR3 protein. The sample lists about 1 million distinct CDR3 sequences; 45% were seen once. This clonotype was picked up a small number of times. Its antigen is as yet unknown. The V and J ends lost 3 bases and 13 bases, in that order; junction bases with no gene match: 11. The CDR3 covers 15 residues. The germline gives CDR1 DFQATT, CDR2 SNEGSKA (reference sequence). Broader study findings: One million T cells yielded diversity estimates that were considered underestimates. Comparison with aged donors showed that long-lived donors had more naive CD4+ cells and higher diversity. Per-million-T-cell TCR beta diversity fell roughly linearly with age.

The rearrangement uses TRBV20-1 and TRBJ2-4, with TRBD2 matching 14 bases. Sequencing was performed on blood. The TCR originated in a woman aged 55-70 years in good health. The CDR3: CSASRTSGRYNEQYF. CDR3 nucleotides: TGCAGTGCTAGCCGGACTAGCGGGAGGTACAATGAGCAGTACTTC.